Presented here are 14 T cell receptor beta chains from one specimen sequenced in a study of blood T cell repertoires in COVID-19. Assay: immunoSEQ multiplex PCR; the TCRdb copy retains only in-frame clones and omits some. The sample lists about 180,000 clones; about 90% were seen once. The sample consisted of PBMCs or T cells enriched from blood (not recorded which). The receptors were sampled from a human donor with acute COVID-19. The donor label of this sample is uncertain.

The chain joins TRBV6-4 to TRBJ1-2; D ambiguous. CDR1 is MRHNA and CDR2 is SNTAGT in the germline V gene. The V gene lost 6 bases and the J gene lost 8 bases, with 16 bases spanning the gap. The CDR3 contains 13 residues. CDR3 region: CASRDARSGGYTF. The CDR3 DNA reads as TGTGCCAGCAGGGACGCGAGGTCCGGGGGCTACACCTTC.

This chain links TRBV4-1 with TRBJ2-2, with D maybe TRBD2 (5 bases). The CDR3 extends over 16 amino acids. Looked up from germline, CDR1 is MGHRA and CDR2 is YSYEKL. V shed 0 bases and J shed 4 bases, with 12 bases lying between them. CDR3 in amino acids: CASSQDIGVRTGELFF. DNA for the CDR3: TGCGCCAGCAGCCAAGATATCGGGGTTCGCACCGGGGAGCTGTTTTTT.

The chain is built from TRBV5-1 and TRBJ2-5; 10 nucleotides agree with TRBD2. V gave up 2 bases and J gave up 5 bases; unmatched junction bases: 9. Germline lookup yields CDR1 SGHRS and CDR2 YFSETQ. The length of the CDR3 is 16 residues. CDR3 nucleotide sequence: TGCGCCAGCAGCTTACGTAGCGGGGGGCCGGCTGAGACCCAGTACTTC. It is translated as CASSLRSGGPAETQYF.

Remarks on this clone: Other DNA variants within this sample encode the same CDR3. This rearrangement joins TRBV19 to TRBJ1-2, with TRBD1 matching 9 bases. Germline assignment: CDR1 LNHDA and CDR2 SQIVND (reference sequence). The CDR3 loop spans 16 amino acids. Trimming at V came to 4 bases and at J to 0 bases, leaving 6 bases not matched to a gene. Here the CDR3 reads CASSRGQGTTNYGYTF. CDR3 sequence (DNA): TGTGCCAGTAGTAGGGGACAGGGAACTACTAACTATGGCTACACCTTC.

The chain carries TRBV5-1 and TRBJ2-7; TRBD2 matches at 12 bases. Germline assignment: CDR1 SGHRS and CDR2 YFSETQ. Germline trimming cut 4 bases from V and 5 bases from J; bases unmatched to any gene: 7. The CDR3 sequence is 15 residues long. The CDR3 DNA reads as TGCGCCAGCAGCCCACTAGCGGGGGGCTATAACGAGCAGTACTTC. It codes for CASSPLAGGYNEQYF. The full variable domain, in which reference TRBV5-1 and TRBJ2-7 provide the parts outside the CDR3, is KAGVTQTPRYLIKTRGQQVTLSCSPISGHRSVSWYQQTPGQGLQFLFEYFSETQRNKGNFPGRFSGRQFSNSRSEMNVSTLELGDSALYLCASSPLAGGYNEQYFGPGTRLTVT.

This clone was seen just once. The V and J genes are TRBV30 and TRBJ2-1; 12 bases are a match to TRBD1. With V trimmed by 1 base and J by 9 bases, 1 base remained unmatched. The CDR3 is 13 residues long. Germline loops: CDR1 GTSNPN, CDR2 SVGIG (reference sequence). The CDR3 spells CAWSGDRGLEQFF. The CDR3 DNA reads TGTGCCTGGAGTGGGGACAGGGGGCTTGAGCAGTTCTTC.

J is TRBJ2-3 and V is TRBV6-2 or TRBV6-3, with 9 bases fitting TRBD1. The V gene end was trimmed by 2 bases and the J gene end by 2 bases; junction bases not matched to a gene: 11. Germline CDR1 is MNHEY and CDR2 is SVGEGT. CDR3 length: 18 residues. In DNA form, the CDR3 reads TGTGCCAGCAGTTACCCACTTCTACAGGGGGCGAACACAGATACGCAGTATTTT. Protein sequence: CASSYPLLQGANTDTQYF.

The rearrangement links TRBV5-1 to TRBJ1-4; D is ambiguous. This CDR3 is 18 amino acids long. Trimming stripped 7 bases from V and 1 base from J, with 23 bases between. Germline V gene sequence: CDR1 SGHRS, CDR2 YFSETQ. CDR3: CASRQNSGFVVTNEKLFF. The CDR3 DNA reads TGCGCCAGCCGCCAAAATTCCGGGTTTGTCGTAACTAATGAAAAACTGTTTTTT. The whole variable domain, remainder taken from reference TRBV5-1 and TRBJ1-4, is KAGVTQTPRYLIKTRGQQVTLSCSPISGHRSVSWYQQTPGQGLQFLFEYFSETQRNKGNFPGRFSGRQFSNSRSEMNVSTLELGDSALYLCASRQNSGFVVTNEKLFFGSGTQLSVL.

The chain carries TRBV7-9 and TRBJ1-1, with D possibly TRBD1 on 5 matching bases. The germline V gene has CDR1 SEHNR and CDR2 FQNEAQ (reference sequence). The CDR3 is 13 amino acids. V lost 1 base to trimming and J lost 7 bases, with 10 bases between them. The CDR3 region is CASSLEAGGEAFF. The CDR3 DNA reads TGTGCCAGCAGCTTAGAGGCGGGGGGTGAAGCTTTCTTT.

The chain carries TRBV9 and TRBJ2-1; 7 positions agree with TRBD1. V trimming: 2 bases; J trimming: 3 bases; junction bases outside the gene matches: 8. CDR1 is SGDLS and CDR2 is YYNGEE in the germline V gene. The CDR3 contains 16 residues. For the CDR3, the DNA is TGTGCCAGCAGCGTGATGGGGACAGCGAGCTACAATGAGCAGTTCTTC. It translates to CASSVMGTASYNEQFF.

DNA for the CDR3: TGTGCTAGTGCCGACGGGTACCAAGAGACCCAGTACTTC. It yields the protein CASADGYQETQYF. The chain joins TRBV12-5 to TRBJ2-5; no clear D. V was clipped by 7 bases and J by 0 bases, with 9 bases between them. CDR1 and CDR2 (germline): LGHNT, FRNRAP. The length of the CDR3 is 13 residues.

The chain uses TRBV6-5 and TRBJ2-3; a weak D match, TRBD2 (6 bases). Germline-derived CDR1 and CDR2 are MNHEY and SVGAGI. Between the trimmed V and J ends, which lost 11 bases and 1 base, there was a span of 10 bases. CDR3 length equals 12 residues. CDR3 sequence (DNA): TGTGCCGCGGGGAAAGGCACAGATACGCAGTATTTT. Its translation: CAAGKGTDTQYF.

The chain couples TRBV7-3 to TRBJ2-4; 9 positions agree with TRBD1. The V gene's germline CDR1 is SGHTA and CDR2 FQGTGA. CDR3 length equals 17 residues. The J segment lost 4 bases and the V segment lost 5 bases, leaving 12 bases of the junction unmatched. The CDR3, as DNA: TGTGCCAGCAGCCGCAATCCGCCGGGACAGGGTAAAAACATTCAGTACTTC. Protein: CASSRNPPGQGKNIQYF.

V and J are TRBV6-5 and TRBJ2-2; 13 bases line up with TRBD2. The CDR3 length is 15 residues. J lost 8 bases, V lost 5 bases, and 5 bases had no gene match. The germline V gene encodes CDR1 MNHEY and CDR2 SVGAGI. CDR3 coding DNA: TGTGCCAGCAGTCGACTAGCGGGGGGTACTGGGGAGCTGTTTTTT. Translating gives CASSRLAGGTGELFF.